The source of this T cell receptor beta chain is a study of shared clonotypes between healthy human individuals. Overall study findings and caveats: Only blood samples were collected, and tissue repertoires likely differ.

V trimming: 5 bases; J trimming: 2 bases; junction bases outside the gene matches: 11. The CDR3 totals 16 residues. Per the germline V gene, CDR1 is LNHDA and CDR2 is SQIVND (reference sequence). This clone was seen only a few times. Its antigen remains unidentified. The input for sorted-subset replicate PCRs was approximately 210 ng DNA, some 30,000 T cell genomes. TCRdb keeps only in-frame clones here, not all; method: immunoSEQ multiplex PCR. The data contain approximately 700,000 clones, 73% of them singletons. Input material: memory CD4+ T cells sorted from blood. Documented subset: CD45RA-negative fraction. The receptor comes from a woman under 40 in good health. V is TRBV19 and J is TRBJ1-2; 7 bases fit TRBD1. The chain's CDR3 is CASSPRTGALNYGYTF. The CDR3 coding sequence is TGTGCCAGTAGTCCTCGGACAGGCGCCCTGAACTATGGCTACACCTTC.